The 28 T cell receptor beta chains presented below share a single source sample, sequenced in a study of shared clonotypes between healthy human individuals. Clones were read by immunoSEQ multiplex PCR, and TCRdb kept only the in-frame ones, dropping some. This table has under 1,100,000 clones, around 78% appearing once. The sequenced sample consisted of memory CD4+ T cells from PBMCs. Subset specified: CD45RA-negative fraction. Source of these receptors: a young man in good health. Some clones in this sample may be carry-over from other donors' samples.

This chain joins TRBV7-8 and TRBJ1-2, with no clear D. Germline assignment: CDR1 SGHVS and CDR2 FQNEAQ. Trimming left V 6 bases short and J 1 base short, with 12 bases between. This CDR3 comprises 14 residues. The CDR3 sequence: CASSARIFNYGYTF. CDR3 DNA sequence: TGTGCCAGCAGTGCCCGGATCTTTAACTATGGCTACACCTTC.

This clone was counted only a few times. CDR3 sequence (DNA): TGCGCCAGCAGCGACCCCGGACAGGGGGCTGGCTATGGCTACACCTTC. It yields the protein CASSDPGQGAGYGYTF. The chain uses TRBV5-1 and TRBJ1-2, with 11 bases fitting TRBD1. V was clipped by 4 bases and J by 4 bases; unmatched bases: 9. Germline V CDR1 and CDR2: SGHRS, YFSETQ. CDR3 length equals 16 residues. Based on the CDR3 plus reference TRBV5-1 and TRBJ1-2, the full variable domain is KAGVTQTPRYLIKTRGQQVTLSCSPISGHRSVSWYQQTPGQGLQFLFEYFSETQRNKGNFPGRFSGRQFSNSRSEMNVSTLELGDSALYLCASSDPGQGAGYGYTFGSGTRLTVV.

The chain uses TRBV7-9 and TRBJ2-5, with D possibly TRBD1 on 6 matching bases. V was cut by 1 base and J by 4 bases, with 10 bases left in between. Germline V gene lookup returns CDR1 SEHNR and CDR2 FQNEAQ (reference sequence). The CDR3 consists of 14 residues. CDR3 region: CASSLGQERETQYF. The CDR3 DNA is TGTGCCAGCAGCTTAGGACAGGAGAGAGAGACCCAGTACTTC. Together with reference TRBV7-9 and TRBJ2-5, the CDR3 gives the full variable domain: DTGVSQNPRHKITKRGQNVTFRCDPISEHNRLYWYRQTLGQGPEFLTYFQNEAQLEKSRLLSDRFSAERPKGSFSTLEIQRTEQGDSAMYLCASSLGQERETQYFGPGTRLLVL.

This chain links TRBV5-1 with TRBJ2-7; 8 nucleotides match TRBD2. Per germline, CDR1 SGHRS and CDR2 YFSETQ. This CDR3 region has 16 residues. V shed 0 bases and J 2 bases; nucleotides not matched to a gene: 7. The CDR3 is CASSLDIWTSTYEQYF. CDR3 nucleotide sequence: TGCGCCAGCAGCTTGGACATTTGGACTAGCACCTACGAGCAGTACTTC.

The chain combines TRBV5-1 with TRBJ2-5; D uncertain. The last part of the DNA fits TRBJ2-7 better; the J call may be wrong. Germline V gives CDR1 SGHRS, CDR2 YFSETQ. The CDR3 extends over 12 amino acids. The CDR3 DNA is TGCGCCAGCAGCTTGGAGAATCACGAGCAGTACTTC. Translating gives CASSLENHEQYF.

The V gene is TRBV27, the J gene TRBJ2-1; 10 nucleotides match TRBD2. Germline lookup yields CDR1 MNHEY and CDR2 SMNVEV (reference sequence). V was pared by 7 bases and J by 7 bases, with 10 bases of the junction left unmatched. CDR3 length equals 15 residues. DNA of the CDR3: TGTGCCAGCACTCGGCTGGGACTAGCGTGGAATGAGCAGTTCTTC. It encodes CASTRLGLAWNEQFF.

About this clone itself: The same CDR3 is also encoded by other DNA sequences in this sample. The CDR3 coding sequence is TGTGCCAGCAGTTACTCAGGGGGTCCTGGAAACACCATATATTTT. Amino acid sequence: CASSYSGGPGNTIYF. The chain combines TRBV6-5 with TRBJ1-3, with D tentatively TRBD1 (6 bases). Trimming cost V 0 bases and J 2 bases, with 8 bases left between them. The CDR3 is 15 amino acids. In germline, CDR1 is MNHEY, CDR2 SVGAGI.

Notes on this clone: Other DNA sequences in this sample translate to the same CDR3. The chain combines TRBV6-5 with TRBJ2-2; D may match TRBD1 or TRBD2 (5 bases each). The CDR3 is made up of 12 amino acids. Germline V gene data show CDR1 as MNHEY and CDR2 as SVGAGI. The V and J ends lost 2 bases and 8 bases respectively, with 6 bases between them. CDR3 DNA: TGTGCCAGCAGTTACGGGACGGGGGAGCTGTTTTTT. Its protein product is CASSYGTGELFF.

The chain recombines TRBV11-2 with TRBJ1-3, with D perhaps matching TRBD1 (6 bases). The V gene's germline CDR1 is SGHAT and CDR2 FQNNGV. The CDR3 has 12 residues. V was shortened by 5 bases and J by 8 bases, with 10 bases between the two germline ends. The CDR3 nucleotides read TGTGCCAGCAGCCCCCGGGGGCACACCATATATTTT. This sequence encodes CASSPRGHTIYF.

CDR3 in amino acids: CASSLPKGLAGSTDTQYF. The CDR3 DNA reads as TGTGCCAGCAGCCTACCTAAGGGACTAGCGGGGAGCACAGATACGCAGTATTTT. The rearrangement uses TRBV7-9 and TRBJ2-3, with TRBD2 matching over 13 bases. The germline CDR1 and CDR2 sequences are SEHNR and FQNEAQ (reference sequence). V shed 5 bases, J shed 0 bases, and the junction held 8 bases outside the gene matches. The CDR3 loop spans 18 amino acids.

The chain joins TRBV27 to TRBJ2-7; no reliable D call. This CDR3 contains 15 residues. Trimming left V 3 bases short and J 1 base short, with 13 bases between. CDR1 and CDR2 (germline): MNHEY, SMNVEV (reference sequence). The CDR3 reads CASSFSPDSSYEQYF. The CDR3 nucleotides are TGTGCCAGCAGTTTTTCCCCCGACTCGTCCTACGAGCAGTACTTC.

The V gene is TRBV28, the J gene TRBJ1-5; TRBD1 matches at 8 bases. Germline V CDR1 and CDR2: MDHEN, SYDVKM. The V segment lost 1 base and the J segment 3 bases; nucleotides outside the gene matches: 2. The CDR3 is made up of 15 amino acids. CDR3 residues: CASSLSDRDNQPQHF. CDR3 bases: TGTGCCAGCAGTTTATCGGACAGGGACAATCAGCCCCAGCATTTT. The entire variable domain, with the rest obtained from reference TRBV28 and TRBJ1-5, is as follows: DVKVTQSSRYLVKRTGEKVFLECVQDMDHENMFWYRQDPGLGLRLIYFSYDVKMKEKGDIPEGYSVSREKKERFSLILESASTNQTSMYLCASSLSDRDNQPQHFGDGTRLSIL.

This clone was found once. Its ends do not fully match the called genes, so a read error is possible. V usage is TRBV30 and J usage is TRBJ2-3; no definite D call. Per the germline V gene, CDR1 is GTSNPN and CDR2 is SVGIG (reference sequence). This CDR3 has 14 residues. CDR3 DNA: TGTGCCTGGAGTACCGTCCTCTTCACAGATACGCGGTATTTT. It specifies CAWSTVLFTDTRYF.

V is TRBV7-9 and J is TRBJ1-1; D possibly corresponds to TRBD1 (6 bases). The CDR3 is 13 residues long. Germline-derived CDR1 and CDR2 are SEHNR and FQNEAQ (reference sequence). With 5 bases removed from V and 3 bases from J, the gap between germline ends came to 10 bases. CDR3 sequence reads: CASSQGTYTEAFF. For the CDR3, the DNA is TGTGCCAGCAGCCAGGGGACCTACACTGAAGCTTTCTTT.

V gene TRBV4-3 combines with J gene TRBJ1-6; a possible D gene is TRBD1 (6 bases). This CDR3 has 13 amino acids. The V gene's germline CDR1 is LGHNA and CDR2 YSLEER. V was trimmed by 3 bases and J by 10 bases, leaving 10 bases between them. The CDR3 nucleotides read TGCGCCAGCAGCCAGAACAGGGTCTCACCCCTCCACTTT. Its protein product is CASSQNRVSPLHF.

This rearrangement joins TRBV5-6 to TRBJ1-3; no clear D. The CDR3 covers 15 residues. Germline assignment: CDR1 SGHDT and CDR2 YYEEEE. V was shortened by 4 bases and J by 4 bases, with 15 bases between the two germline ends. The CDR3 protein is CASSGQVVFGNTIYF. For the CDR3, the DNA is TGTGCCAGCAGCGGTCAGGTGGTCTTCGGAAACACCATATATTTT.

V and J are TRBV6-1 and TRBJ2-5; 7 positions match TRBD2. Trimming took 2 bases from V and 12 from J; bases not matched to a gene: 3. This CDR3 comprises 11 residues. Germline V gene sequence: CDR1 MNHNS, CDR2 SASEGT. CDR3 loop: CASSEMGREYF. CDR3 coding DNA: TGTGCCAGCAGTGAAATGGGGAGGGAGTACTTC.

The CDR3 region is CASSPAGTGGLNTEAFF. The CDR3 bases are TGTGCCAGCAGCCCTGCCGGGACAGGAGGACTGAACACTGAAGCTTTCTTT. The chain has TRBV7-3 and TRBJ1-1, with TRBD1 matching over 8 bases. The CDR3 is 17 amino acids. The trim removed 5 bases at V and 0 bases at J, leaving 11 bases unmatched. The germline CDR1 and CDR2 sequences are SGHTA and FQGTGA.

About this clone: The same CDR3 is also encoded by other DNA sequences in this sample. The CDR3 is CASSPSGSYEQYF. Here the CDR3 DNA reads TGTGCCAGCAGCCCCAGCGGAAGTTACGAGCAGTACTTC. The chain recombines TRBV5-4 with TRBJ2-7; a possible D gene is TRBD2 (5 bases). Trimming removed 4 bases at V and 4 bases at J, with 12 bases between. This CDR3 is 13 amino acids long. Germline assignment: CDR1 SGHNT and CDR2 YYREEE (reference sequence).

CDR3 region: CSFKGTGDYYEQYF. CDR3 DNA: TGCAGCTTCAAGGGGACAGGGGATTATTACGAGCAGTACTTC. V is TRBV29-1 and J is TRBJ2-7; 10 bases align to TRBD1. With 8 bases clipped from V and 4 bases from J, the junction kept 11 bases outside the gene matches. This CDR3 has 14 amino acids. The germline CDR1 and CDR2 sequences are SQVTM and ANQGSEA.

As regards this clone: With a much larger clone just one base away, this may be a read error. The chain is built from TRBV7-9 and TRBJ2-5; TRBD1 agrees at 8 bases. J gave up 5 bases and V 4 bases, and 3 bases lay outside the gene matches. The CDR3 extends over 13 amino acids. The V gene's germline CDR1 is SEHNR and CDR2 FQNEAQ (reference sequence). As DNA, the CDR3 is TGTGCCAGCAGCTACGGACAGGGTGAGACCCAGTACTTC. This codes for CASSYGQGETQYF.

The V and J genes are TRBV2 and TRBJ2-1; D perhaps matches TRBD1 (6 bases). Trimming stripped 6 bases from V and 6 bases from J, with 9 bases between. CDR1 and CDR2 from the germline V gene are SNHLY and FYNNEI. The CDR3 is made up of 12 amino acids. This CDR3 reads CASREQGNEQFF. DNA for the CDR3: TGTGCCAGCAGAGAACAGGGCAATGAGCAGTTCTTC.

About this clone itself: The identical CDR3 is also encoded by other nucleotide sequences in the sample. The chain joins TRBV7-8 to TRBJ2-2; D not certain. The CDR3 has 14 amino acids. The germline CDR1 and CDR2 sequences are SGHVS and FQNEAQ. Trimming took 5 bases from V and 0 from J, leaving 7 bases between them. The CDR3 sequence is CASSLDTNTGELFF. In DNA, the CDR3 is TGTGCCAGCAGCCTCGACACGAACACCGGGGAGCTGTTTTTT. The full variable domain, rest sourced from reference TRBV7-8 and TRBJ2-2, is GAGVSQSPRYKVAKRGQDVALRCDPISGHVSLFWYQQALGQGPEFLTYFQNEAQLDKSGLPSDRFFAERPEGSVSTLKIQRTQQEDSAVYLCASSLDTNTGELFFGEGSRLTVL.

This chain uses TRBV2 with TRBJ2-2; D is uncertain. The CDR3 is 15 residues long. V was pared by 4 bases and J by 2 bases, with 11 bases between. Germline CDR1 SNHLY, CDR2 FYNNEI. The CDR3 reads CASSATRLNTGELFF. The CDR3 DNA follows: TGTGCCAGCAGTGCGACCAGGCTAAACACCGGGGAGCTGTTTTTT.

The CDR3 sequence is CASSYMFRNEQYF. The CDR3 nucleotides read TGTGCCAGCAGTTATATGTTTCGGAATGAGCAGTACTTC. The chain is built from TRBV27 and TRBJ2-7; no clear D gene. From germline, CDR1 is MNHEY and CDR2 SMNVEV (reference sequence). CDR3 length: 13 amino acids. Trimming took 4 bases from V and 7 from J, leaving 14 bases between them.

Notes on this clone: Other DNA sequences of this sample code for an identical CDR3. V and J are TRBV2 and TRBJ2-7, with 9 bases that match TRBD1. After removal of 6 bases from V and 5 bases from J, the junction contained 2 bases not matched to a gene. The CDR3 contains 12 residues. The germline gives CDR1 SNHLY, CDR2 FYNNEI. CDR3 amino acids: CASRDRGDEQYF. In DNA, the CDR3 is TGTGCCAGCAGGGACAGGGGAGACGAGCAGTACTTC. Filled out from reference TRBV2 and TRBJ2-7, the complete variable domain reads EPEVTQTPSHQVTQMGQEVILRCVPISNHLYFYWYRQILGQKVEFLVSFYNNEISEKSEIFDDQFSVERPDGSNFTLKIRSTKLEDSAMYFCASRDRGDEQYFGPGTRLTVT.

CDR3 region: CASSPLGTGELYGYTF. The CDR3, as DNA: TGTGCCAGCTCACCTTTGGGGACAGGGGAGCTCTATGGCTACACCTTC. The chain links TRBV18 to TRBJ1-2; 10 positions match TRBD1. The germline V gene has CDR1 KGHSH and CDR2 LQKENI. The CDR3 is 16 amino acids. With 3 bases clipped from V and 4 bases from J, the junction kept 8 bases outside the gene matches.

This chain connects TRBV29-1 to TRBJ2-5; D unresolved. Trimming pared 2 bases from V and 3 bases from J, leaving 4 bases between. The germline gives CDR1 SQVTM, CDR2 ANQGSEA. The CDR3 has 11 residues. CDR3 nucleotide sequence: TGCAGCGTTGAATCAAAAGAGACCCAGTACTTC. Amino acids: CSVESKETQYF.